These 3 T cell receptor beta chains were all obtained from the same sample, sequenced in a study of CD8 T cells in ankylosing spondylitis. These receptors' antigens are unknown. Regarding the study as a whole: Ankylosing spondylitis blood appeared to be characterized by a TCR beta motif of several highly homologous variants.

TCRdb reanalysed the 5' RACE reads using MiXCR and keeps one entry per CDR3 protein. Of hundreds of thousands of distinct CDR3 sequences listed, roughly 10% are singletons. Sample: blood, either unsorted or a sorted T cell fraction (not recorded which). These receptors were taken from a male donor with ankylosing spondylitis.

At least ten counts were recorded for this clonotype. The chain uses TRBV29-1 and TRBJ2-3; 7 nucleotides line up with TRBD1. V lost 7 bases and J lost 2; bases outside the gene matches: 3. From germline, CDR1 is SQVTM and CDR2 ANQGSEA. This CDR3 spans 12 amino acids. The CDR3 nucleotides read TGCAGCGGGGGACAGCTCACAGATACGCAGTATTTT. It is translated as CSGGQLTDTQYF.

This clonotype was counted only a few times. The chain carries TRBV5-6 and TRBJ2-4, with D maybe TRBD2 (5 bases). Between the trimmed V and J ends, which lost 3 bases and 1 base, there was a span of 5 bases. Germline CDR1 SGHDT, CDR2 YYEEEE. This CDR3 has 13 amino acids. CDR3 in DNA: TGTGCCAGCAGCTGGAGGGCCAAAAACATTCAGTACTTC. Protein: CASSWRAKNIQYF. The full variable domain, completed using reference TRBV5-6 and TRBJ2-4, is DAGVTQSPTHLIKTRGQQVTLRCSPKSGHDTVSWYQQALGQGPQFIFQYYEEEERQRGNFPDRFSGHQFPNYSSELNVNALLLGDSALYLCASSWRAKNIQYFGAGTRLSVL.

This clonotype occurred many times. The genes are TRBV5-8 and TRBJ2-5, with D unclear. The length of the CDR3 is 12 residues. Trimming cost V 1 base and J 5 bases, with 6 bases left between them. Germline values: CDR1 SGHTS, CDR2 YDEGEE. The CDR3 loop is CASSLFWETQYF. In nucleotides, the CDR3 is TGTGCCAGCAGCTTGTTCTGGGAGACCCAGTACTTC.